This T cell receptor beta chain was recovered during a study of CD8 T cells in ankylosing spondylitis. Study outcomes and limitations: Characteristic, it appeared, of ankylosing spondylitis blood was a TCR beta motif of eight highly homologous variants.

This clonotype was observed a few times. No antigen is known for it. The V gene end was trimmed by 5 bases and the J gene end by 2 bases; junction bases not matched to a gene: 5. The CDR3 is 14 amino acids. Germline V gene data show CDR1 as KGHSH and CDR2 as LQKENI. TCRdb re-called the 5' RACE reads with MiXCR, one entry per CDR3 protein. The sample comprises 700,000 to 850,000 distinct CDR3 sequences, around 11% of which are singletons, and less than 0.65% rests with the top ten. The TCR comes from a male donor with ankylosing spondylitis. The chain has TRBV18 and TRBJ1-1, with 7 bases aligning to TRBD1. The sequencing sample was made of blood, either unsorted or a sorted T cell fraction (not recorded which). The CDR3 DNA follows: TGTGCCAGCTCATCACAGGGGTTTAACACTGAAGCTTTCTTT. Translated, it gives CASSSQGFNTEAFF.